These 32 T cell receptor beta chains were all obtained from the same sample, sequenced in a study of identifying expanded T cells in peripheral blood. Method: immunoSEQ multiplex PCR; TCRdb's copy keeps in-frame clones and lacks some. The sample gives about 91,000 clones, 88% of which show up once; roughly 4.2% is in the top ten. The sequencing input was blood. These receptors all stem from a person between 18 and 75 years old in good health.

The chain has TRBV6-6 and TRBJ2-1; D uncertain. CDR3 size: 14 residues. CDR1 is MNHNY, CDR2 SVGAGI, per germline (reference sequence). Between the trimmed V and J ends, which lost 2 bases and 3 bases, there was a span of 8 bases. CDR3 nucleotide sequence: TGTGCCAGCAGTTACAAGGTAGACTACAATGAGCAGTTCTTC. Its protein product is CASSYKVDYNEQFF.

The V and J genes are TRBV4-1 and TRBJ1-2, with D unclear. V was clipped by 4 bases and J by 8 bases, with 8 bases between them. Germline CDR1 and CDR2: MGHRA and YSYEKL. This CDR3 contains 11 residues. The CDR3 is CASSPGGGYTF. CDR3 sequence (DNA): TGCGCCAGCAGCCCGGGCGGAGGCTACACCTTC.

The rearrangement uses TRBV7-2 and TRBJ2-6; D perhaps matches TRBD2 (6 bases). Germline-derived CDR1 and CDR2 are SGHTA and FQGNSA. The CDR3 consists of 17 residues. Trimming shortened V by 2 bases and J by 0 bases, and 11 bases separated the two germline ends. The CDR3 DNA follows: TGTGCCAGCAGCTTAAGCGGGTTACCCTCTGGGGCCAACGTCCTGACTTTC. Protein sequence: CASSLSGLPSGANVLTF.

The chain links TRBV29-1 to TRBJ2-7; no reliable D call. The V end was cut by 5 bases, the J end by 2 bases, with 16 bases between. This CDR3 contains 14 residues. Germline CDR1 SQVTM, CDR2 ANQGSEA. In DNA form, the CDR3 reads TGCAGCGTTTCAGGCGTCGCGGAAACCTACGAGCAGTACTTC. Its protein product is CSVSGVAETYEQYF.

V usage is TRBV28 and J usage is TRBJ2-3, with TRBD2 identical over 15 bases. This CDR3 comprises 17 residues. V lost 5 bases and J lost 3; bases outside the gene matches: 6. In germline, CDR1 is MDHEN, CDR2 SYDVKM. The CDR3 spells CASSLGLAGGPTDTQYF. The CDR3, as DNA: TGTGCCAGCAGTCTCGGACTAGCGGGGGGGCCGACAGATACGCAGTATTTT.

V is TRBV6-6 and J is TRBJ2-7, with 11 bases identical to TRBD2. This CDR3 has 14 amino acids. Germline V gene lookup returns CDR1 MNHNY and CDR2 SVGAGI (reference sequence). V trimming: 7 bases; J trimming: 2 bases; junction bases outside the gene matches: 4. In nucleotides, the CDR3 is TGTGCCAGCAAAAGGGGACTAGCGGCCTACGAGCAGTACTTC. It yields the protein CASKRGLAAYEQYF.

This clone was observed a single time. The chain joins TRBV7-9 to TRBJ1-4; TRBD1 matches at 7 bases. The CDR3 covers 16 residues. CDR1 and CDR2 from the germline V gene are SEHNR and FQNEAQ (reference sequence). The V segment lost 4 bases and the J segment 6 bases; nucleotides outside the gene matches: 11. The CDR3 region has the DNA TGTGCCAGCAGCTCGAGAACTGGAGGGGGCCATGAAAAACTGTTTTTT. This gives the protein CASSSRTGGGHEKLFF.

The V call is TRBV6-4, the J call TRBJ2-1; D uncertain. V lost 0 bases, J lost 5 bases, and 8 bases lay in between. Germline V gene lookup returns CDR1 MRHNA and CDR2 SNTAGT. There are 14 residues in the CDR3. Here the CDR3 reads CASSDSIVNNEQFF. The CDR3 DNA is TGTGCCAGCAGTGACTCGATAGTCAACAATGAGCAGTTCTTC.

This chain uses TRBV19 with TRBJ2-5, with TRBD2 matching over 7 bases. CDR1 LNHDA and CDR2 SQIVND come from the germline V gene (reference sequence). V lost 7 bases, J lost 4 bases, and 12 bases stayed unmatched. CDR3 length: 15 amino acids. The DNA for the CDR3 is TGTGCCAGTAATCTTCCGGACGGGGGGTCAGAGACCCAGTACTTC. Translating gives CASNLPDGGSETQYF.

The chain uses TRBV5-3 and TRBJ2-3; D not resolved. TRBV5-3 is recorded as an ORF, its role being uncertain. Between the trimmed V and J ends, which lost 3 bases and 0 bases, there was a span of 8 bases. The CDR3 runs 14 residues. CDR3 region: CARSCSPSTDTQYF. CDR3 coding DNA: TGTGCCAGAAGCTGTAGCCCTAGCACAGATACGCAGTATTTT.

The genes are TRBV9 and TRBJ2-3; 10 bases are a match to TRBD2. Germline V CDR1 and CDR2: SGDLS, YYNGEE. The CDR3 is made up of 16 amino acids. With V trimmed by 0 bases and J by 3 bases, 4 bases remained unmatched. The CDR3 sequence is CASSVGASGSTDTQYF. Written as DNA, the CDR3 is TGTGCCAGCAGCGTAGGGGCTAGCGGGAGTACAGATACGCAGTATTTT.

The chain links TRBV7-2 to TRBJ2-2; 11 positions match TRBD2. CDR3 size: 15 residues. J was trimmed by 7 bases and V by 3 bases; bases with no gene match: 4. CDR1 is SGHTA, CDR2 FQGNSA, per germline. The CDR3 DNA follows: TGTGCCAGCAGCTTTAGCGGGGGGGCCAGCGGGGAGCTGTTTTTT. Residues: CASSFSGGASGELFF.

V is TRBV4-3 and J is TRBJ2-2; 9 positions agree with TRBD2. Germline-derived CDR1 and CDR2 are LGHNA and YSLEER. CDR3 size: 16 residues. V lost 4 bases, J lost 5 bases, and 8 bases stayed unmatched. CDR3 nucleotide sequence: TGCGCCAGCAGCCTCCAGCGGGAGGTAGTAACCGGGGAGCTGTTTTTT. Residues: CASSLQREVVTGELFF.

V gene TRBV28 combines with J gene TRBJ2-7, with a weak D call TRBD2 (5 bases). The CDR3 spans 16 residues. Between the trimmed V and J ends, which lost 5 bases and 3 bases, there was a span of 20 bases. The V gene's germline CDR1 is MDHEN and CDR2 SYDVKM. As DNA, the CDR3 is TGTGCCAGCAGTCCTGAACCGGGAAACATCCGCTACGAGCAGTACTTC. Translating gives CASSPEPGNIRYEQYF.

The chain links TRBV5-6 to TRBJ2-2; TRBD2 aligns across 8 bases. In germline, CDR1 is SGHDT, CDR2 YYEEEE. The CDR3 runs to 15 residues. Germline trimming cut 2 bases from V and 1 base from J; bases unmatched to any gene: 1. The CDR3 spells CASSFSGKNTGELFF. The CDR3 nucleotides read TGTGCCAGCAGCTTTAGCGGGAAGAACACCGGGGAGCTGTTTTTT.

V usage is TRBV19 and J usage is TRBJ2-6, with D perhaps TRBD2 (6 bases). The CDR3 is 15 residues long. The germline CDR1 and CDR2 sequences are LNHDA and SQIVND (reference sequence). Trimming left V 5 bases short and J 2 bases short, with 10 bases between. CDR3 sequence reads: CASSWGVAGANVLTF. The CDR3 DNA is TGTGCCAGTAGTTGGGGGGTGGCTGGGGCCAACGTCCTGACTTTC.

The V gene is TRBV28, the J gene TRBJ2-1; the match to TRBD2 covers 8 bases. J lost 2 bases, V lost 4 bases, and 4 bases had no gene match. CDR3 size: 15 residues. Per the germline V gene, CDR1 is MDHEN and CDR2 is SYDVKM. CDR3 in DNA: TGTGCCAGCAGTTCGGGACTAGGGACCTACAATGAGCAGTTCTTC. This codes for CASSSGLGTYNEQFF.

This clone was observed a single time. V is TRBV5-1 and J is TRBJ2-3, with D perhaps TRBD2 (6 bases). The CDR3 totals 15 residues. CDR1 is SGHRS and CDR2 is YFSETQ in the germline V gene. Trimming cost V 2 bases and J 0 bases, with 10 bases left between them. The CDR3 DNA follows: TGCGCCAGCAGCTTTTTAGCGGCTAGCACAGATACGCAGTATTTT. This gives the protein CASSFLAASTDTQYF.

The V call is TRBV5-6, the J call TRBJ2-5; TRBD1 might be the D (5 bases). Between the trimmed V and J ends, which lost 1 base and 11 bases, there was a span of 24 bases. There are 16 residues in the CDR3. CDR1 is SGHDT and CDR2 is YYEEEE in the germline V gene. The DNA of the CDR3 is TGTGCCAGCAGCTTGTTAGGGGCAGAAGCGTCGGATGAGCAGTACTTC. This encodes CASSLLGAEASDEQYF.

This chain uses TRBV28 with TRBJ2-7; D possibly corresponds to TRBD2 (6 bases). This CDR3 has 14 amino acids. From germline, CDR1 is MDHEN and CDR2 SYDVKM. V lost 3 bases to trimming and J lost 3 bases, with 12 bases between them. The CDR3 DNA is TGTGCCAGCAGTTTTACGGAGGGTATCTACGAGCAGTACTTC. This codes for CASSFTEGIYEQYF.

J is TRBJ2-4 and V is TRBV6-1; TRBD1 agrees at 11 bases. Trimming removed 5 bases from V and 5 bases from J; junction bases left unmatched: 5. The CDR3 is 15 amino acids. Germline loops: CDR1 MNHNS, CDR2 SASEGT. CDR3 DNA sequence: TGTGCCAGCAGTAAGGACAGGGGGCCCGAAAACATTCAGTACTTC. Translating gives CASSKDRGPENIQYF.

The chain uses TRBV4-2 and TRBJ2-3, with 9 positions matching TRBD2. Germline trimming cut 0 bases from V and 4 bases from J; bases unmatched to any gene: 2. The CDR3 sequence is 15 residues long. From germline, CDR1 is LGHNA and CDR2 YNFKEQ. CDR3 region: CASSQERGGPDTQYF. For the CDR3, the DNA is TGTGCCAGCAGCCAAGAGCGGGGGGGCCCAGATACGCAGTATTTT.

The chain carries TRBV30 and TRBJ1-3, with a weak D call TRBD1 (5 bases). CDR3 length: 15 residues. Trimming took 0 bases from V and 4 from J, leaving 13 bases between them. Germline assignment: CDR1 GTSNPN and CDR2 SVGIG (reference sequence). Written as DNA, the CDR3 is TGTGCCTGGAGTGTATTTGGGGCGCCGGGAAACACCATATATTTT. This encodes CAWSVFGAPGNTIYF.

This clone showed up just a few times. V and J are TRBV19 and TRBJ2-5; D possibly uses TRBD1 or TRBD2 (5 bases each). V was cut by 3 bases and J by 5 bases, with 16 bases left in between. Per the germline V gene, CDR1 is LNHDA and CDR2 is SQIVND (reference sequence). The CDR3 spans 15 residues. As DNA, the CDR3 is TGTGCCAGTAGTATGAGGGGCGAGGGTTGGGAGACCCAGTACTTC. Protein: CASSMRGEGWETQYF.

The V gene is TRBV30, the J gene TRBJ2-1; no definite D call. Trimming shortened V by 1 base and J by 2 bases, and 9 bases separated the two germline ends. CDR3 length: 14 amino acids. Germline values: CDR1 GTSNPN, CDR2 SVGIG (reference sequence). The CDR3 coding sequence is TGTGCCTGGAGTGCCAGGTTCACCTACAATGAGCAGTTCTTC. It specifies CAWSARFTYNEQFF.

The rearrangement uses TRBV7-9 and TRBJ1-1; D may be TRBD1 (5 bases). The CDR3 is 14 amino acids. V was trimmed by 4 bases and J by 0 bases, leaving 9 bases between them. In germline, CDR1 is SEHNR, CDR2 FQNEAQ (reference sequence). CDR3 protein: CASSSQGMNTEAFF. CDR3 in DNA: TGTGCCAGCAGCTCCCAGGGTATGAACACTGAAGCTTTCTTT.

The chain links TRBV7-7 to TRBJ2-1, with 9 bases aligning to TRBD2. Germline V gives CDR1 SSHAT, CDR2 FNYEAQ (reference sequence). With V trimmed by 0 bases and J by 2 bases, 11 bases remained unmatched. CDR3 length equals 19 residues. CDR3 region: CASSLARSAGGPTYNEQFF. CDR3 in DNA: TGTGCCAGCAGCTTAGCGCGGTCGGCGGGGGGGCCGACCTACAATGAGCAGTTCTTC.

This sequence joins TRBV7-9 and TRBJ2-7; D is perhaps TRBD2 (5 bases). The CDR3 is 14 amino acids. V dropped 4 bases and J dropped 2 bases, with 12 bases sitting between them. Germline CDR1 reads SEHNR; CDR2 reads FQNEAQ (reference sequence). CDR3 DNA: TGTGCCAGCAGCTCCTTAAGAGGGACCTACGAGCAGTACTTC. It specifies CASSSLRGTYEQYF.

This clone showed up just once. This chain joins TRBV2 and TRBJ2-5, with a weak D call TRBD1 (7 bases). The CDR3 is 15 amino acids. Germline V gene data show CDR1 as SNHLY and CDR2 as FYNNEI. Deletions cut 4 bases from V and 4 bases from J, with 16 bases between. This chain's CDR3 is CASSVSGGWGETQYF. CDR3 nucleotide sequence: TGTGCCAGCAGTGTTTCAGGGGGGTGGGGAGAGACCCAGTACTTC.

The chain recombines TRBV7-2 with TRBJ1-1; D unresolved. Trimming pared 4 bases from V and 8 bases from J, leaving 8 bases between. Germline assignment: CDR1 SGHTA and CDR2 FQGNSA. The CDR3 runs 11 residues. DNA of the CDR3: TGTGCCAGCAGCTATGACAAGGAAGCTTTCTTT. Its protein is CASSYDKEAFF.

The chain carries TRBV27 and TRBJ2-2; D is unclear. CDR1 is MNHEY and CDR2 is SMNVEV in the germline V gene (reference sequence). The CDR3 is made up of 13 amino acids. The V gene lost 6 bases and the J gene lost 7 bases, with 12 bases spanning the gap. CDR3 residues: CASSLLSSGELFF. For the CDR3, the DNA is TGTGCCAGCAGCCTATTAAGTAGCGGGGAGCTGTTTTTT.

The chain has TRBV29-1 and TRBJ1-1; D is perhaps TRBD1 (5 bases). The CDR3 covers 16 residues. V lost 0 bases and J 2 bases, leaving 16 bases between the germline ends. CDR1 is SQVTM, CDR2 ANQGSEA, per germline. The CDR3 DNA follows: TGCAGCGTTGAAGAGAAGTCGTTGAGGGGTAACACTGAAGCTTTCTTT. Translated: CSVEEKSLRGNTEAFF.